The entry below describes one TCR beta chain. This sample was included in a study of shared clonotypes between healthy human individuals. Overall study: Plates per donor: three CD4 naive, three CD4 memory, two CD8 naive, one CD8 memory.

Sequencing used immunoSEQ multiplex PCR; TCRdb keeps in-frame clones, though not all of them. The sample contains 2 million to 2.5 million clones, about 95% of which appear only once. CD45RO-negative, CCR7-selected cells formed the naive CD8 fraction, which excluded terminally differentiated effector memory CD45RA+ cells. Sequencing was performed on naive CD8+ T cells sorted from blood. This TCR came from a man aged 18-30 years in good health.

The CDR3 region has the DNA TGTGCCAGCAGCTTGCTAGGGGCAACAGGCGAGCAGTACTTC. Protein product: CASSLLGATGEQYF. The rearrangement uses TRBV5-4 and TRBJ2-7; TRBD1 is a possible D gene (5 bases). This CDR3 spans 14 amino acids. Germline V gene lookup returns CDR1 SGHNT and CDR2 YYREEE (reference sequence). Trimming left V 1 base short and J 6 bases short, with 14 bases between.